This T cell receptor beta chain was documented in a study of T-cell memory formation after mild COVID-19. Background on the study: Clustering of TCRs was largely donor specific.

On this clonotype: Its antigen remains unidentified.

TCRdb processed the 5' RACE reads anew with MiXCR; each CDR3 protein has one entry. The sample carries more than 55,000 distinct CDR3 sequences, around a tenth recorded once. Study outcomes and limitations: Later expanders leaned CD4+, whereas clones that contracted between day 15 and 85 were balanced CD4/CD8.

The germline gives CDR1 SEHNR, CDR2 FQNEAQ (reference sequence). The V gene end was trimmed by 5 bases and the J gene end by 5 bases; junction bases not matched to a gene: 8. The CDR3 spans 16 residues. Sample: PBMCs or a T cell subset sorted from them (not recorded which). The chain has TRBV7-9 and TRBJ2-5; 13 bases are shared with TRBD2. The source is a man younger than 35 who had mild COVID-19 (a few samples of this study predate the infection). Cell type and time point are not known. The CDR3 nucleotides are TGTGCCAGCAGCCTGGGACTAGCGGGGTTAGAGGAGACCCAGTACTTC. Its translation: CASSLGLAGLEETQYF.